The 28 T cell receptor beta chains given below trace back to one sample, sequenced in a study of blood T cells in healthy people across ages. Combining a sample-barcoded 5' primer with a J-beta primer mix, a second PCR ran for roughly 6 to 12 cycles. One entry per CDR3 protein, called by TCRdb with MiXCR from the 5' RACE reads. The repertoire holds over 1,500,000 distinct CDR3 sequences, with roughly 49% as singletons. The sequenced sample consisted of blood. Every receptor here comes from a woman in her thirties or forties in good health.

This sequence joins TRBV7-2 and TRBJ2-5; 11 bases agree with TRBD2. The J call may be faulty, since TRBJ2-7 better matches the DNA end. This CDR3 region has 14 residues. Germline CDR1 is SGHTA and CDR2 is FQGNSA. The CDR3 protein is CASSRLAGQDEQYF. The CDR3 DNA reads TGTGCCAGCAGCAGACTAGCGGGGCAGGACGAGCAGTACTTC.

The rearrangement joins TRBV20-1 to TRBJ2-5, with D perhaps matching TRBD1 (6 bases). The CDR3 spans 12 residues. Trimming shortened V by 7 bases and J by 5 bases, and 14 bases separated the two germline ends. Germline lookup yields CDR1 DFQATT and CDR2 SNEGSKA (reference sequence). The CDR3 nucleotides read TGCAGTGTAACAGGAAGGGGGGAGACCCAGTACTTC. Translation gives CSVTGRGETQYF.

The chain is built from TRBV25-1 and TRBJ1-6; D perhaps matches TRBD1 (6 bases). V lost 5 bases and J 10 bases, leaving 18 bases between the germline ends. This CDR3 comprises 15 residues. Germline CDR1 reads MGHDK; CDR2 reads SYGVNS. The DNA for the CDR3 is TGTGCCAGCAGTCCAAACCGACAGGTTCACTCACCCCTCCACTTT. Its protein is CASSPNRQVHSPLHF.

The genes are TRBV20-1 and TRBJ2-3; 12 bases match TRBD2. The CDR3 extends over 17 amino acids. Trimming at V came to 0 bases and at J to 6 bases, leaving 10 bases not matched to a gene. Germline lookup yields CDR1 DFQATT and CDR2 SNEGSKA (reference sequence). CDR3 amino acids: CSARDPSGLAGSDTQYF. The DNA of the CDR3 is TGCAGTGCTAGAGATCCCTCCGGACTAGCGGGGAGTGATACGCAGTATTTT.

This clonotype was picked up one time. The rearrangement links TRBV7-2 to TRBJ1-6; D perhaps matches TRBD1 (6 bases). Germline V gene data show CDR1 as SGHTA and CDR2 as FQGNSA. Trimming stripped 5 bases from V and 10 bases from J, with 15 bases between. There are 14 residues in the CDR3. CDR3 sequence: CASSPPGHGSPLHF. CDR3 sequence (DNA): TGTGCCAGCAGCCCGCCGGGACACGGCTCACCCCTCCACTTT.

The chain couples TRBV7-2 to TRBJ2-5, with 9 nucleotides matching TRBD2. The germline CDR1 and CDR2 sequences are SGHTA and FQGNSA. V gave up 4 bases and J gave up 11 bases; unmatched junction bases: 14. The CDR3 consists of 15 residues. The CDR3 nucleotides read TGTGCCAGCAGCTCCCTTGGCGGGGGGGCCAATGAGCAGTACTTC. This codes for CASSSLGGGANEQYF.

V is TRBV12-5 and J is TRBJ2-4, with D possibly TRBD1 on 5 matching bases. TRBJ2-7 explains the end of the DNA better; the J call may be wrong. This CDR3 has 11 residues. The germline V gene has CDR1 LGHNT and CDR2 FRNRAP. The CDR3 DNA sequence: TGTGCTGGGGCTTTAACCTACGAGCAGTACTTC. Amino acids: CAGALTYEQYF.

This clonotype was counted between two and nine times. The rearrangement links TRBV29-1 to TRBJ1-5; a possible D gene is TRBD1 (6 bases). Trimming removed 1 base from V and 6 bases from J, with 13 bases in between. The V gene's germline CDR1 is SQVTM and CDR2 ANQGSEA. CDR3 length: 14 residues. The CDR3 DNA reads TGCAGCGTTGAAGTGGGGGCGAGAGGTCAGCCCCAGCATTTT. As protein: CSVEVGARGQPQHF.

This chain links TRBV7-2 with TRBJ2-5, with no clear D. CDR3 length equals 14 residues. V was trimmed by 1 base and J by 11 bases, leaving 17 bases between them. CDR1 is SGHTA and CDR2 is FQGNSA in the germline V gene. The CDR3 sequence: CASSLGRLDNEQYF. Here the CDR3 DNA reads TGTGCCAGCAGCTTAGGGCGACTCGACAATGAGCAGTACTTC.

This clonotype occurred once. V gene TRBV28 combines with J gene TRBJ1-2, with TRBD1 as a possible D gene (5 bases). V was shortened by 3 bases and J by 5 bases, with 10 bases between the two germline ends. Germline CDR1 reads MDHEN; CDR2 reads SYDVKM. The CDR3 has 13 residues. This CDR3 reads CASSFMTAYGYTF. CDR3 sequence (DNA): TGTGCCAGCAGTTTTATGACAGCTTATGGCTACACCTTC.

The V gene is TRBV12-3 or TRBV12-4, the J gene TRBJ2-2, with D maybe TRBD1 (6 bases). Trimming cost V 7 bases and J 6 bases, with 21 bases left between them. This CDR3 has 16 amino acids. The CDR3 sequence: CASTRKGGHFPGELFF. The CDR3 coding sequence is TGTGCCAGCACCCGAAAAGGGGGACATTTCCCCGGGGAGCTGTTTTTT.

This clonotype showed up just a few times. The chain joins TRBV27 to TRBJ1-4, with 7 bases identical to TRBD1. The V and J ends lost 3 bases and 8 bases, in that order; junction bases with no gene match: 18. Germline-derived CDR1 and CDR2 are MNHEY and SMNVEV (reference sequence). The CDR3 consists of 18 residues. This CDR3 is CASSFGPPTTGLEEKLFF. In DNA, the CDR3 is TGTGCCAGCAGTTTTGGCCCCCCGACGACAGGGCTGGAGGAAAAACTGTTTTTT.

In this sample, this clonotype turned up a few times. The J gene is TRBJ1-5, the V gene TRBV4-1, with 7 bases matching TRBD1. Germline CDR1 and CDR2: MGHRA and YSYEKL. V trimming: 1 base; J trimming: 8 bases; junction bases outside the gene matches: 5. This CDR3 region has 14 residues. The CDR3 reads CASSQGQGAKPQHF. CDR3 nucleotide sequence: TGCGCCAGCAGCCAAGGACAGGGCGCAAAGCCCCAGCATTTT.

V usage is TRBV28 and J usage is TRBJ2-1, with 7 bases aligning to TRBD2. Germline lookup yields CDR1 MDHEN and CDR2 SYDVKM. CDR3 length: 16 amino acids. The junction had 10 bases not matched to a gene; V was cut back by 3 bases and J by 5 bases. The CDR3 DNA reads TGTGCCAGCAGTTTCGGGCCCAGCGGGGAACACAATGAGCAGTTCTTC. Translation: CASSFGPSGEHNEQFF.

V is TRBV24-1 and J is TRBJ2-3, with D possibly matching TRBD1 (6 bases). Trimming left V 5 bases short and J 4 bases short, with 12 bases between. In germline, CDR1 is KGHDR, CDR2 SFDVKD. The CDR3 spans 14 residues. Here the CDR3 DNA reads TGTGCCACCAGTGTAGCAGGGGTCTCAGATACGCAGTATTTT. Protein: CATSVAGVSDTQYF.

The chain carries TRBV28 and TRBJ2-5; possibly TRBD1 for D (5 bases). The J call may be wrong; the DNA end is better matched by TRBJ2-7. Germline assignment: CDR1 MDHEN and CDR2 SYDVKM. CDR3 length: 15 amino acids. The CDR3 reads CASSPDTRSTHEQYF. The DNA for the CDR3 is TGTGCCAGCAGTCCGGACACCCGTTCGACCCACGAGCAGTACTTC.

The rearrangement joins TRBV3-1 to TRBJ2-5, with TRBD1 identical over 7 bases. This CDR3 contains 16 residues. V gave up 2 bases and J gave up 2 bases; unmatched junction bases: 8. Germline CDR1 is LGHDT and CDR2 is YNNKEL (reference sequence). This CDR3 is CASSQTGTDIQETQYF. In DNA, the CDR3 is TGTGCCAGCAGCCAAACCGGGACAGACATACAAGAGACCCAGTACTTC.

About this clonotype itself: Possible read error: a much larger clone is one base away. The chain couples TRBV29-1 to TRBJ2-1; D may be TRBD1 or TRBD2 (7 bases each). The CDR3 length is 12 residues. Germline lookup yields CDR1 SQVTM and CDR2 ANQGSEA. The V end lost 6 bases, the J end lost 13 bases, and 19 bases lay between the germline ends. CDR3 residues: CSVTGEGETQFF. The CDR3 bases are TGCAGCGTAACAGGGGAGGGGGAGACCCAGTTCTTC.

The chain joins TRBV2 to TRBJ2-5, with a possible D match to TRBD2 (6 bases). The CDR3 has 17 amino acids. Germline CDR1 reads SNHLY; CDR2 reads FYNNEI. V was pared by 5 bases and J by 2 bases, with 21 bases between. CDR3 residues: CASSPYLAGSPQETQYF. As DNA, the CDR3 is TGTGCCAGCAGTCCATACCTTGCGGGATCTCCTCAAGAGACCCAGTACTTC.

This chain links TRBV20-1 with TRBJ2-5, with 15 bases identical to TRBD2. The CDR3 has 17 residues. The germline V gene encodes CDR1 DFQATT and CDR2 SNEGSKA (reference sequence). V trimming: 4 bases; J trimming: 4 bases; junction bases outside the gene matches: 10. The CDR3 region is CSATGTSGRYTPETQYF. The CDR3 DNA is TGCAGTGCTACCGGGACTAGCGGGAGGTACACCCCAGAGACCCAGTACTTC.

V is TRBV20-1 and J is TRBJ2-4; D ambiguous. The length of the CDR3 is 15 residues. V was pared by 3 bases and J by 0 bases, with 12 bases between. Germline assignment: CDR1 DFQATT and CDR2 SNEGSKA (reference sequence). The CDR3 here is CSASDIPLAKNIQYF. CDR3 DNA: TGCAGTGCTAGTGACATTCCGTTAGCCAAAAACATTCAGTACTTC.

This clonotype was seen only a few times. CDR3 nucleotide sequence: TGTGCCAGCAGCCAAGAACACCCGGGACTAGCCATGGAAGATACGCAGTATTTT. It specifies CASSQEHPGLAMEDTQYF. The chain carries TRBV14 and TRBJ2-3, with 9 positions matching TRBD2. The germline CDR1 and CDR2 sequences are SGHDN and FVKESK. The CDR3 runs 18 residues. J lost 5 bases, V lost 0 bases, and 12 bases had no gene match.

This clonotype was picked up many times. The chain couples TRBV7-2 to TRBJ2-5; tentatively, D is TRBD1 (5 bases). The CDR3 spans 14 residues. Germline-derived CDR1 and CDR2 are SGHTA and FQGNSA. The germline V and J ends were trimmed by 0 bases and 3 bases, with 8 bases remaining between them. The CDR3 loop is CASSLAPGKETQYF. The CDR3 coding sequence is TGTGCCAGCAGCTTAGCACCAGGGAAAGAGACCCAGTACTTC. The full variable domain, with the rest looked up from reference TRBV7-2 and TRBJ2-5, is GAGVSQSPSNKVTEKGKDVELRCDPISGHTALYWYRQSLGQGLEFLIYFQGNSAPDKSGLPSDRFSAERTGGSVSTLTIQRTQQEDSAVYLCASSLAPGKETQYFGPGTRLLVL.

The V call is TRBV6-1, the J call TRBJ1-1; D uncertain. The CDR3 has 11 residues. The V gene's germline CDR1 is MNHNS and CDR2 SASEGT. The V gene lost 6 bases and the J gene lost 9 bases, with 11 bases spanning the gap. The CDR3, as DNA: TGTGCCAGCAGACCAAGGGTACAAGCTTTCTTT. Its protein product is CASRPRVQAFF.

V usage is TRBV4-3 and J usage is TRBJ2-3, with 9 nucleotides matching TRBD2. The CDR3 totals 17 residues. V dropped 0 bases and J dropped 5; count of bases not matched to a gene: 9. Germline V gene sequence: CDR1 LGHNA, CDR2 YSLEER. For the CDR3, the DNA is TGCGCCAGCAGCCAAGACCTTTTGGGACTAGCATTAGATACGCAGTATTTT. It is translated as CASSQDLLGLALDTQYF.

This chain connects TRBV7-2 to TRBJ1-4, with 11 bases lining up with TRBD1. CDR3 length equals 15 residues. After removal of 5 bases from V and 11 bases from J, the junction contained 10 bases not matched to a gene. Germline V CDR1 and CDR2: SGHTA, FQGNSA. The CDR3 sequence: CASSDTGTGGDKLFF. Written as DNA, the CDR3 is TGTGCCAGCAGCGATACCGGGACAGGGGGGGATAAACTGTTTTTT.

This chain joins TRBV27 and TRBJ1-1; no firm D call. Germline values: CDR1 MNHEY, CDR2 SMNVEV (reference sequence). V gave up 0 bases and J gave up 1 base, with 12 bases separating them. The CDR3 has 16 residues. The CDR3 sequence is CASSLSLTPANTEAFF. The CDR3 bases are TGTGCCAGCAGTTTATCTCTTACCCCAGCGAACACTGAAGCTTTCTTT.

This clonotype was detected once. The chain links TRBV5-1 to TRBJ2-7; 9 nucleotides match TRBD2. Germline values: CDR1 SGHRS, CDR2 YFSETQ. The CDR3 totals 16 residues. V gave up 8 bases and J gave up 2 bases; unmatched junction bases: 14. The CDR3 DNA sequence: TGCGCCAGTAAGCGGACGGCTAGCGGGGAGACCTACGAGCAGTACTTC. Translated: CASKRTASGETYEQYF.